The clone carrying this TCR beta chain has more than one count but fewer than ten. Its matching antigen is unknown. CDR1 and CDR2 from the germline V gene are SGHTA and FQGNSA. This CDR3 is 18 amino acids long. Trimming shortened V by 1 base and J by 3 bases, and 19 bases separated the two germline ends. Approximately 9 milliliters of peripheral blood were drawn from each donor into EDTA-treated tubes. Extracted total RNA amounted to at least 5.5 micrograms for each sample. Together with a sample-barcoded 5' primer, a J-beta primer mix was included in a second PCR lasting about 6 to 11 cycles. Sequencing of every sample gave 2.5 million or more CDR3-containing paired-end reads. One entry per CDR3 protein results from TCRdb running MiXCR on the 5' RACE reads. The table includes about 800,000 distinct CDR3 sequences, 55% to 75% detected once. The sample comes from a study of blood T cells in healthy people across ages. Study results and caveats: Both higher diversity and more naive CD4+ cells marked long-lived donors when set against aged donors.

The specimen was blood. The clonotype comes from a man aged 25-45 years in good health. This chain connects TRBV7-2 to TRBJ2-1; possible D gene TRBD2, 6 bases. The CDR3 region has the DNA TGTGCCAGCAGCTTAGGTTTAGGAGGGTCTGGGAACTACAATGAGCAGTTCTTC. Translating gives CASSLGLGGSGNYNEQFF. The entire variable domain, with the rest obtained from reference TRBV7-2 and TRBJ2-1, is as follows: GAGVSQSPSNKVTEKGKDVELRCDPISGHTALYWYRQSLGQGLEFLIYFQGNSAPDKSGLPSDRFSAERTGGSVSTLTIQRTQQEDSAVYLCASSLGLGGSGNYNEQFFGPGTRLTVL.